The 20 T cell receptor beta chains reported below all come from one sample, sequenced in a study of blood T cell repertoires in COVID-19. The method was immunoSEQ multiplex PCR; TCRdb's version includes in-frame clones alone and lacks a portion of them. The sample lists 150,000 to 200,000 clones; over 75% were seen once. The source material was peripheral blood. These receptors originate from a human donor in a cohort sampled during active COVID-19.

This clone came up a few times. This chain uses TRBV10-3 with TRBJ2-2, with a weak D call TRBD2 (6 bases). The CDR3 runs to 15 residues. CDR1 is ENHRY, CDR2 SYGVKD, per germline. Trimming removed 4 bases from V and 2 bases from J, with 11 bases in between. The CDR3 protein is CAISVVSGNTGELFF. For the CDR3, the DNA is TGTGCCATCAGTGTCGTTAGCGGAAACACCGGGGAGCTGTTTTTT.

The chain carries TRBV18 and TRBJ1-4; D not resolved. V lost 0 bases and J 5 bases, leaving 7 bases between the germline ends. This CDR3 is 14 amino acids long. The V gene's germline CDR1 is KGHSH and CDR2 LQKENI. The CDR3 here is CASSPPKENEKLFF. CDR3 DNA sequence: TGTGCCAGCTCACCACCGAAAGAGAATGAAAAACTGTTTTTT.

This chain uses TRBV5-1 with TRBJ1-1; possible D gene TRBD1, 6 bases. Germline V gene lookup returns CDR1 SGHRS and CDR2 YFSETQ. V lost 1 base, J lost 2 bases, and 15 bases lay in between. This CDR3 is built from 16 residues. CDR3: CASSLKAGDENTEAFF. In DNA, the CDR3 is TGCGCCAGCAGCTTGAAGGCAGGGGATGAAAACACTGAAGCTTTCTTT. The full variable domain, its missing parts supplied by reference TRBV5-1 and TRBJ1-1, is KAGVTQTPRYLIKTRGQQVTLSCSPISGHRSVSWYQQTPGQGLQFLFEYFSETQRNKGNFPGRFSGRQFSNSRSEMNVSTLELGDSALYLCASSLKAGDENTEAFFGQGTRLTVV.

The chain has TRBV19 and TRBJ2-7; TRBD1 aligns across 10 bases. V lost 4 bases and J lost 7; bases outside the gene matches: 10. Per germline, CDR1 LNHDA and CDR2 SQIVND (reference sequence). The length of the CDR3 is 15 residues. Here the CDR3 DNA reads TGTGCCAGTAGTAAAGGGACAGGGGCCACAAAAGAGCAGTACTTC. Translated, it gives CASSKGTGATKEQYF.

DNA for the CDR3: TGTGCCAGCAGCTTAACAGCCGCTAGCTCAGATACGCAGTATTTT. Translated: CASSLTAASSDTQYF. The V call is TRBV7-3, the J call TRBJ2-3; the D gene is possibly TRBD2 (5 bases). The CDR3 is made up of 15 amino acids. Germline V gene data show CDR1 as SGHTA and CDR2 as FQGTGA. Trimming pared 0 bases from V and 4 bases from J, leaving 11 bases between.

The chain links TRBV4-1 to TRBJ1-1; D ambiguous. Trimming shortened V by 1 base and J by 7 bases, and 13 bases separated the two germline ends. Germline CDR1 is MGHRA and CDR2 is YSYEKL. This CDR3 contains 14 residues. CDR3 amino acids: CASSQGDQDYEAFF. DNA of the CDR3: TGCGCCAGCAGCCAAGGTGACCAGGACTATGAAGCTTTCTTT.

This chain links TRBV5-4 with TRBJ1-6; TRBD1 aligns across 11 bases. The CDR3 spans 18 residues. Germline values: CDR1 SGHNT, CDR2 YYREEE (reference sequence). J gave up 7 bases and V 4 bases, and 13 bases lay outside the gene matches. CDR3 bases: TGTGCCAGCAGCCTTCTCATGGACAGGGGGCTAAGGAATTCACCCCTCCACTTT. The encoded protein is CASSLLMDRGLRNSPLHF.

This clone was seen more than once but under ten times. This chain connects TRBV5-6 to TRBJ1-4, with 7 bases matching TRBD1. The CDR3 contains 13 residues. In germline, CDR1 is SGHDT, CDR2 YYEEEE. V shed 5 bases, J shed 6 bases, and the junction held 4 bases outside the gene matches. The CDR3 sequence is CASRGQLDEKLFF. The CDR3 nucleotides are TGTGCCAGCAGGGGACAGCTTGATGAAAAACTGTTTTTT.

This clone was detected a few times. This chain uses TRBV2 with TRBJ1-1; possibly TRBD1 for D (6 bases). Germline assignment: CDR1 SNHLY and CDR2 FYNNEI. Trimming stripped 10 bases from V and 6 bases from J, with 18 bases between. This CDR3 is 13 amino acids long. Here the CDR3 DNA reads TGTGCCACCAGGGACAAAGGGATTTCTGAAGCTTTCTTT. Its protein product is CATRDKGISEAFF.

CDR3 DNA sequence: TGCGCCAGCGGGAGAGGCAGGGGGACCGGGGAGCTGTTTTTT. Encoded protein: CASGRGRGTGELFF. This sequence joins TRBV4-3 and TRBJ2-2, with 7 bases fitting TRBD1. V lost 8 bases and J lost 5; bases outside the gene matches: 8. Germline values: CDR1 LGHNA, CDR2 YSLEER. The CDR3 sequence is 14 residues long.

J is TRBJ2-1 and V is TRBV19, with D uncertain. The germline V gene encodes CDR1 LNHDA and CDR2 SQIVND (reference sequence). CDR3 length: 17 residues. Trimming stripped 1 base from V and 2 bases from J, with 15 bases between. The CDR3 here is CASSIAAEENPYNEQFF. CDR3 nucleotides: TGTGCCAGTAGTATAGCCGCCGAGGAAAACCCCTACAATGAGCAGTTCTTC.

The chain joins TRBV4-1 to TRBJ1-4; the D gene is possibly TRBD1 (6 bases). The CDR3 consists of 15 residues. The germline V gene encodes CDR1 MGHRA and CDR2 YSYEKL. V was cut by 4 bases and J by 7 bases, with 16 bases left in between. The CDR3 loop reads CASSLSWGPGEKLFF. CDR3 bases: TGCGCCAGCAGCCTTTCGTGGGGGCCGGGTGAAAAACTGTTTTTT.

This clone was observed a handful of times. V gene TRBV10-1 combines with J gene TRBJ2-3; weak D call: TRBD1 (5 bases). This CDR3 comprises 12 residues. V was trimmed by 2 bases and J by 10 bases, leaving 10 bases between them. Germline V CDR1 and CDR2: WNHNN, SYGVQD (reference sequence). As DNA, the CDR3 is TGCGCCAGCAGTGAGGGGGCCCGATCGCAGTATTTT. Amino acid sequence: CASSEGARSQYF.

This chain joins TRBV29-1 and TRBJ2-1; unclear D gene. Germline CDR1 SQVTM, CDR2 ANQGSEA. The CDR3 covers 13 residues. The ends were cut back, 3 bases at V and 5 bases at J, with 11 bases in the middle. The CDR3 is CSVEAVSHNEQFF. The CDR3 region has the DNA TGCAGCGTTGAGGCAGTTAGCCACAATGAGCAGTTCTTC.

The chain has TRBV28 and TRBJ2-2; D uncertain. Germline CDR1 reads MDHEN; CDR2 reads SYDVKM. This CDR3 comprises 14 residues. Trimming pared 3 bases from V and 1 base from J, leaving 6 bases between. CDR3 amino acids: CASSLERNTGELFF. CDR3 DNA: TGTGCCAGCAGTTTGGAGCGGAACACCGGGGAGCTGTTTTTT. Combining the CDR3 with reference TRBV28 and TRBJ2-2 gives the whole variable domain DVKVTQSSRYLVKRTGEKVFLECVQDMDHENMFWYRQDPGLGLRLIYFSYDVKMKEKGDIPEGYSVSREKKERFSLILESASTNQTSMYLCASSLERNTGELFFGEGSRLTVL.

Points on this clone: Possible read error: a much larger clone is one base away. The chain has TRBV7-2 and TRBJ1-2, with D perhaps TRBD1 (6 bases). The CDR3 sequence is 12 residues long. With 5 bases removed from V and 6 bases from J, the gap between germline ends came to 10 bases. Per the germline V gene, CDR1 is SGHTA and CDR2 is FQGNSA. The CDR3 sequence is CASSPRTDGYTF. Here the CDR3 DNA reads TGTGCCAGCAGCCCCCGGACAGATGGCTACACCTTC.

This clone was counted a single time. The chain links TRBV6-2 or TRBV6-3 to TRBJ2-1, with a possible D match to TRBD1 (6 bases). Per germline, CDR1 MNHEY and CDR2 SVGEGT. This CDR3 region has 14 residues. The V and J ends lost 5 bases and 1 base respectively, with 9 bases between them. Here the CDR3 DNA reads TGTGCCAGCAGTCTAGGGGGTTCCTACAATGAGCAGTTCTTC. It is translated as CASSLGGSYNEQFF.

CDR3 nucleotide sequence: TGTGCCAGCAGCGTAGCTAGCGGGAGGGCCGCCGTTGGGGAGCTGTTTTTT. Translation gives CASSVASGRAAVGELFF. The gene calls are TRBV9 and TRBJ2-2; TRBD2 aligns across 12 bases. The germline CDR1 and CDR2 sequences are SGDLS and YYNGEE. CDR3 length: 17 residues. After removal of 0 bases from V and 8 bases from J, the junction contained 8 bases not matched to a gene.

The chain carries TRBV18 and TRBJ2-5; 7 positions match TRBD2. The CDR3 consists of 14 residues. After removal of 0 bases from V and 5 bases from J, the junction contained 3 bases not matched to a gene. Germline lookup yields CDR1 KGHSH and CDR2 LQKENI. CDR3 protein: CASSPPKGGETQYF. The CDR3, as DNA: TGTGCCAGCTCACCACCTAAGGGAGGGGAGACCCAGTACTTC.

This rearrangement joins TRBV5-1 to TRBJ2-3; possibly TRBD2 for D (5 bases). CDR3 size: 15 residues. In germline, CDR1 is SGHRS, CDR2 YFSETQ. Trimming shortened V by 0 bases and J by 2 bases, and 10 bases separated the two germline ends. In DNA form, the CDR3 reads TGCGCCAGCAGCTTGGATACGGGGTACACAGATACGCAGTATTTT. It yields the protein CASSLDTGYTDTQYF.